The 12 T cell receptor beta chains below come from one sample, sequenced in a study of cytomegalovirus exposure and HLA in healthy donors (dated by TCRdb to 2016 to 2017). The method behind the library was the immunoSEQ multiplex PCR assay. A mixture of 60 forward primers for TCR Vbeta segments and 13 reverse primers for TCR Jbeta segments was used in the multiplex PCR. TCRdb re-hosts the immuneACCESS table, in-frame sequences only. Its copies lack some clones; in the studies checked, an unresolved V gene accounts for under half of them, and the cause for the rest is not known. The sample contains 59,000 or so clones, around 86% of them found a single time. In total, the top ten clones hold around 10% of the sample. The specimen sequenced was PBMCs. Receptors were obtained from a female donor in good health and CMV-seronegative.

This clone showed up just once. V usage is TRBV10-3 and J usage is TRBJ1-5; D is possibly TRBD1 (6 bases). The germline CDR1 and CDR2 sequences are ENHRY and SYGVKD. This CDR3 is built from 13 residues. V was shortened by 10 bases and J by 7 bases, with 17 bases between the two germline ends. The CDR3 DNA follows: TGTGCCACAGGCTTACAGGGTGTACAGCCCCAGCATTTT. This codes for CATGLQGVQPQHF.

V gene TRBV5-5 combines with J gene TRBJ1-2; TRBD1 matches 10 bases. Germline CDR1 reads SGHKS; CDR2 reads YYEKEE (reference sequence). V lost 5 bases and J lost 4; bases outside the gene matches: 8. This CDR3 has 15 amino acids. CDR3 loop: CASRTRQGASYGYTF. CDR3 DNA sequence: TGTGCCAGCAGAACTAGACAGGGGGCAAGCTATGGCTACACCTTC.

With regard to this clone: Germline is not matched at one junction end, which may reflect a read error. The genes are TRBV9 and TRBJ2-7; a weak D match, TRBD2 (7 bases). Germline V gives CDR1 SGDLS, CDR2 YYNGEE. The CDR3 is 15 residues long. In DNA, the CDR3 is TGTGTCAGCAGCGTTAGGGGGGACTATACCTACGAGCAGTACTTC. Translating gives CVSSVRGDYTYEQYF. The full variable domain, rest sourced from reference TRBV9 and TRBJ2-7, is DSGVTQTPKHLITATGQRVTLRCSPRSGDLSVYWYQQSLDQGLQFLIQYYNGEERAKGNILERFSAQQFPDLHSELNLSSLELGDSALYFCVSSVRGDYTYEQYFGPGTRLTVT.

The chain has TRBV2 and TRBJ2-7; 10 nucleotides agree with TRBD2. The ends lost 6 bases at V and 2 bases at J; junction bases unmatched: 7. The germline gives CDR1 SNHLY, CDR2 FYNNEI. The CDR3 is made up of 15 amino acids. CDR3 sequence reads: CASSALAGNTYEQYF. The CDR3 region has the DNA TGTGCCAGCAGCGCACTAGCGGGAAATACCTACGAGCAGTACTTC. The full variable domain, in which reference TRBV2 and TRBJ2-7 provide the parts outside the CDR3, is EPEVTQTPSHQVTQMGQEVILRCVPISNHLYFYWYRQILGQKVEFLVSFYNNEISEKSEIFDDQFSVERPDGSNFTLKIRSTKLEDSAMYFCASSALAGNTYEQYFGPGTRLTVT.

This clone was counted between two and nine times. The genes are TRBV9 and TRBJ2-5, with 9 bases fitting TRBD2. Germline V gene lookup returns CDR1 SGDLS and CDR2 YYNGEE. V lost 0 bases and J lost 1; bases outside the gene matches: 10. CDR3 length: 18 residues. The DNA for the CDR3 is TGTGCCAGCAGCGTAGGAGGCGGGGGGGCCCAGGTCCAAGAGACCCAGTACTTC. Its translation is CASSVGGGGAQVQETQYF.

This rearrangement joins TRBV7-3 to TRBJ2-3, with 14 bases matching TRBD2. The germline V gene encodes CDR1 SGHTA and CDR2 FQGTGA. J gave up 10 bases and V 2 bases, and 5 bases lay outside the gene matches. This CDR3 region has 15 residues. The CDR3 DNA is TGTGCCAGCAGCTTAGGGACTAGCGGGGGAGAGGCGCAGTATTTT. As protein: CASSLGTSGGEAQYF.

The chain couples TRBV2 to TRBJ2-1; D unresolved. The ends were cut back, 8 bases at V and 3 bases at J, with 17 bases in the middle. The CDR3 contains 15 residues. CDR1 and CDR2 from the germline V gene are SNHLY and FYNNEI. The CDR3 nucleotides read TGTGCCAGCCGAAAGACCACAGCAAGCTACAATGAGCAGTTCTTC. This codes for CASRKTTASYNEQFF.

This chain joins TRBV5-5 and TRBJ1-2; 11 nucleotides match TRBD1. This CDR3 has 15 amino acids. V shed 5 bases, J shed 4 bases, and the junction held 7 bases outside the gene matches. Germline V gene lookup returns CDR1 SGHKS and CDR2 YYEKEE (reference sequence). CDR3 residues: CASSSGTGGIYGYTF. CDR3 nucleotides: TGTGCCAGCAGTTCCGGGACAGGGGGGATCTATGGCTACACCTTC.

V is TRBV19 and J is TRBJ1-1; 7 bases match TRBD1. The CDR3 is 15 amino acids. Germline V gene data show CDR1 as LNHDA and CDR2 as SQIVND (reference sequence). V trimming: 6 bases; J trimming: 4 bases; junction bases outside the gene matches: 11. The CDR3 coding sequence is TGTGCCAGTAGAGTAGGGGGCACTGGGGGCACTGAAGCTTTCTTT. Translated: CASRVGGTGGTEAFF.

The V and J genes are TRBV19 and TRBJ2-7, with TRBD1 identical over 8 bases. Trimming cost V 4 bases and J 5 bases; bases outside gene matches: 10. Looked up from germline, CDR1 is LNHDA and CDR2 is SQIVND (reference sequence). The CDR3 contains 15 residues. CDR3 bases: TGTGCCAGTAGTAAGCGACAGGGGACGCTGGACGAGCAGTACTTC. As protein: CASSKRQGTLDEQYF.

This chain uses TRBV28 with TRBJ2-1; tentatively, D is TRBD1 (5 bases). The CDR3 contains 12 residues. V lost 7 bases and J lost 10, with 14 bases in between. Germline CDR1 is MDHEN and CDR2 is SYDVKM. As DNA, the CDR3 is TGTGCCAGCATCAACACAGGTGGCGAGCAGTTCTTC. It yields the protein CASINTGGEQFF.

The gene calls are TRBV9 and TRBJ1-4, with a possible D match to TRBD1 (5 bases). This CDR3 spans 15 amino acids. Germline lookup yields CDR1 SGDLS and CDR2 YYNGEE. Trimming removed 2 bases from V and 0 bases from J, with 8 bases in between. Written as DNA, the CDR3 is TGTGCCAGCAGCGTGGGGCCCACAACTAATGAAAAACTGTTTTTT. Its translation: CASSVGPTTNEKLFF.